These 8 T cell receptor beta chains were all obtained from the same sample, sequenced in a study of blood T cell repertoires in COVID-19. The assay was immunoSEQ multiplex PCR, and TCRdb's table has in-frame clones only and misses some. The sample has about 160,000 clones, about 85% seen once; the top ten hold under 6%. Sample: peripheral blood. Every receptor here comes from a woman in her forties or fifties with COVID-19, enrolled during active disease.

The rearrangement links TRBV7-2 to TRBJ2-5, with 11 bases lining up with TRBD2. V dropped 5 bases and J dropped 7; count of bases not matched to a gene: 18. The CDR3 covers 18 residues. The germline CDR1 and CDR2 sequences are SGHTA and FQGNSA. The CDR3 region is CASSPVSGGAPAAATQYF. CDR3 nucleotide sequence: TGTGCCAGCAGCCCCGTTAGCGGGGGGGCACCCGCCGCCGCGACCCAGTACTTC.

The chain has TRBV2 and TRBJ2-3, with 7 bases matching TRBD2. Germline trimming cut 11 bases from V and 7 bases from J; bases unmatched to any gene: 6. Germline values: CDR1 SNHLY, CDR2 FYNNEI. This CDR3 is 11 amino acids long. In DNA form, the CDR3 reads TGTGCCGGGCGCGGGGGAAATACGCAGTATTTT. This codes for CAGRGGNTQYF.

V usage is TRBV28 and J usage is TRBJ1-1; TRBD1 might be the D (6 bases). CDR3 length: 15 residues. With 5 bases removed from V and 3 bases from J, the gap between germline ends came to 16 bases. The germline V gene has CDR1 MDHEN and CDR2 SYDVKM. The CDR3 loop is CASSTIPRGDTEAFF. The CDR3 DNA is TGTGCCAGCAGTACCATCCCCAGGGGAGACACTGAAGCTTTCTTT. Supplemented by reference TRBV28 and TRBJ1-1, the full variable domain reads DVKVTQSSRYLVKRTGEKVFLECVQDMDHENMFWYRQDPGLGLRLIYFSYDVKMKEKGDIPEGYSVSREKKERFSLILESASTNQTSMYLCASSTIPRGDTEAFFGQGTRLTVV.

This clone was counted a few times. V and J are TRBV3-1 (or the pseudogene TRBV3-2) and TRBJ1-6; TRBD1 is a possible D gene (5 bases). This CDR3 has 15 amino acids. V was cut by 1 base and J by 7 bases, with 11 bases left in between. The germline CDR1 and CDR2 sequences are LGHDT and YNNKEL (reference sequence). CDR3 sequence reads: CASSQVVGVNSPLHF. The CDR3 coding sequence is TGTGCCAGCAGCCAAGTTGTAGGGGTAAATTCACCCCTCCACTTT.

This rearrangement joins TRBV5-1 to TRBJ1-1; D gene unclear. Trimming pared 3 bases from V and 3 bases from J, leaving 12 bases between. Germline assignment: CDR1 SGHRS and CDR2 YFSETQ. The CDR3 extends over 14 amino acids. CDR3 region: CASSYRRVDTEAFF. Written as DNA, the CDR3 is TGCGCCAGCAGCTACCGGAGGGTAGACACTGAAGCTTTCTTT.

CDR3 sequence (DNA): TGCGCCAGCAGCTTATCAGCAACTAATGAAAAACTGTTTTTT. Its translation is CASSLSATNEKLFF. The chain has TRBV5-1 and TRBJ1-4; D is unclear. V lost 2 bases and J lost 0, with 5 bases in between. Germline loops: CDR1 SGHRS, CDR2 YFSETQ. This CDR3 is built from 14 residues.

V gene TRBV3-1 (or the pseudogene TRBV3-2) combines with J gene TRBJ1-3; D ambiguous. CDR3 length: 16 residues. Trimming stripped 4 bases from V and 0 bases from J, with 13 bases between. Germline V gene lookup returns CDR1 LGHDT and CDR2 YNNKEL (reference sequence). The CDR3 DNA reads TGTGCCAGCAGCCGCAACGGGGTATCCTCTGGAAACACCATATATTTT. It yields the protein CASSRNGVSSGNTIYF.

This rearrangement joins TRBV1 to TRBJ2-1; the D call TRBD1 from the table was never checked on the DNA. TRBV1 is a listed pseudogene. The CDR3 contains 17 residues. The CDR3 is CTSSQDSGDRGEHEQFF. CDR3 DNA sequence: TGCACCAGCAGCCAAGATAGCGGGGACAGGGGTGAACATGAGCAGTTCTTC.